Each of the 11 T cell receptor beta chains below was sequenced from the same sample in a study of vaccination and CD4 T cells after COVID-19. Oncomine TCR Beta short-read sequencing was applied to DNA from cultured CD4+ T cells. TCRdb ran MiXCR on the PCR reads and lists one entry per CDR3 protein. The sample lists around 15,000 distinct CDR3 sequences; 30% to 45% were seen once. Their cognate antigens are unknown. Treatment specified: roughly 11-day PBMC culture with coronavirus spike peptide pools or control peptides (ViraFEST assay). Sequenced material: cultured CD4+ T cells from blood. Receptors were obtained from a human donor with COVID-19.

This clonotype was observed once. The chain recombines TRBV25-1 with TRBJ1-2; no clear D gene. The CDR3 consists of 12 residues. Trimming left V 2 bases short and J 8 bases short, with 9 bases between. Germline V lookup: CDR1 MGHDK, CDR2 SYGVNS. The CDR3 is CASSEQVGGYTF. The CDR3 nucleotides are TGTGCCAGCAGTGAACAAGTGGGAGGCTACACCTTC.

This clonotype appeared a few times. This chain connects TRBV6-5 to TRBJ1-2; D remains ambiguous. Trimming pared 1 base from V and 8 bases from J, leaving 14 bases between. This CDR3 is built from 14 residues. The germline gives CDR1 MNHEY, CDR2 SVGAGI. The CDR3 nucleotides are TGTGCCAGCAGTTACTTTGGTGAGGCGGGCGGCTACACCTTC. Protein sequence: CASSYFGEAGGYTF.

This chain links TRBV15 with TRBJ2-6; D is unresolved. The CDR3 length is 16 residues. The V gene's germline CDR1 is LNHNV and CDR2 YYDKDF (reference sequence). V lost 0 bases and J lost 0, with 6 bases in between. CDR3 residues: CATSRDTRSGANVLTF. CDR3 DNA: TGTGCCACCAGCAGAGATACCCGCTCTGGGGCCAACGTCCTGACTTTC.

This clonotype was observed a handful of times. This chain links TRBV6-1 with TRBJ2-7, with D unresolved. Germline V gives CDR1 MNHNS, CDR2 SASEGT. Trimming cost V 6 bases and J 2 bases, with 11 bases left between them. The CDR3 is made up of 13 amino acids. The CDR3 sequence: CASRDPAAYEQYF. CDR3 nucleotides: TGTGCCAGCAGGGACCCCGCCGCCTACGAGCAGTACTTC.

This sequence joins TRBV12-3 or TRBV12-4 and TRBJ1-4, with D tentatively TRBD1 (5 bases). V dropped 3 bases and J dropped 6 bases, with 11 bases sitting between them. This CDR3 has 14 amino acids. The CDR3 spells CASSLGGGDEKLFF. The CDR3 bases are TGTGCCAGCAGTTTGGGGGGAGGGGATGAAAAACTGTTTTTT.

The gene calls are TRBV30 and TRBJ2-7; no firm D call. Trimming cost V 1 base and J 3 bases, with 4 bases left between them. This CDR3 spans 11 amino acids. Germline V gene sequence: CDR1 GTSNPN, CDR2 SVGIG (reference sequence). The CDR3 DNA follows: TGTGCCTGGAGTGGGGACTACGAGCAGTACTTC. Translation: CAWSGDYEQYF.

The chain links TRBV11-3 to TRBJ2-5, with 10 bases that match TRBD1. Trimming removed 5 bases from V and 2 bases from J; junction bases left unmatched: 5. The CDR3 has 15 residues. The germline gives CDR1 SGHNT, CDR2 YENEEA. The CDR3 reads CASSRDRGRQETQYF. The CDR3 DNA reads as TGTGCCAGCAGCCGAGACAGGGGGCGACAAGAGACCCAGTACTTC. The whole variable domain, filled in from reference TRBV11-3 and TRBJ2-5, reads EAGVVQSPRYKIIEKKQPVAFWCNPISGHNTLYWYLQNLGQGPELLIRYENEEAVDDSQLPKDRFSAERLKGVDSTLKIQPAELGDSAVYLCASSRDRGRQETQYFGPGTRLLVL.

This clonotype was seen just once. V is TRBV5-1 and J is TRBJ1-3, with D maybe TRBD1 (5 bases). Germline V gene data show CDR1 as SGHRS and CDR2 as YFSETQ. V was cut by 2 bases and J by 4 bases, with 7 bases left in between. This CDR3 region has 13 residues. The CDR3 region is CASSFQGGNTIYF. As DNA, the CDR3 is TGCGCCAGCAGCTTCCAGGGAGGAAACACCATATATTTT.

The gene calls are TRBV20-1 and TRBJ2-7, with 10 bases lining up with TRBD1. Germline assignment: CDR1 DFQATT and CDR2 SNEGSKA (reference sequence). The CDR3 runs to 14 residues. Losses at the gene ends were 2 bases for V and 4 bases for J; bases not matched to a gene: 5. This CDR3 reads CSARSGQGRYEQYF. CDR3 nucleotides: TGCAGTGCTAGATCGGGACAGGGGCGTTACGAGCAGTACTTC.

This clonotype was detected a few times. CDR3 protein: CASSPRRGGDTQYF. CDR3 nucleotides: TGTGCCAGCAGTCCGAGAAGGGGAGGGGATACGCAGTATTTT. The rearrangement joins TRBV27 to TRBJ2-3; 7 bases line up with TRBD2. V lost 5 bases, J lost 6 bases, and 8 bases stayed unmatched. This CDR3 is 14 amino acids long. CDR1 and CDR2 (germline): MNHEY, SMNVEV (reference sequence).

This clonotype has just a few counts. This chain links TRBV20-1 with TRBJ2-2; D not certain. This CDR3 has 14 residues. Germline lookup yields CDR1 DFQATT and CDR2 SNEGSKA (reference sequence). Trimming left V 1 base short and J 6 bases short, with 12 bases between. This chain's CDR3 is CSARGPSLAGELFF. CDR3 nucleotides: TGCAGTGCTAGAGGTCCTAGTCTTGCCGGGGAGCTGTTTTTT.